These T cell receptor beta chains were read from a single sample in a study of cytomegalovirus exposure and HLA in healthy donors. Profiling relied on immunoSEQ multiplex PCR, and the TCRdb table lists in-frame clones only, not all of them. The table shows 170,000 or so clones, with over 75% occurring only once. What was sequenced was PBMCs. Every receptor here comes from a woman in her fifties or sixties in good health and CMV-seronegative. CDR3s include the opening cysteine and the closing phenylalanine or tryptophan. A D gene is named only where the DNA matches it firmly. Expanded clones are given a class, and other clones once, few, many or no size at all.

j_gene: TRBJ2-7; abundance: NA; d_gene: TRBD1; v_gene: TRBV7-8; CDR3nt: TGTGCCAGCAGCTTAGAAGGGGGCAGCTCCTACGAGCAGTACTTC; CDR3aa: CASSLEGGSSYEQYF
j_gene: TRBJ2-7; abundance: NA; d_gene: NA; v_gene: TRBV7-9; CDR3nt: TGTTCCAGCAGCTCCAGGGGTTACGAGCAGTACTTC; CDR3aa: CSSSSRGYEQYF
j_gene: TRBJ1-2; abundance: NA; d_gene: TRBD1; v_gene: TRBV5-1; CDR3nt: TGCGCCAGCAGCTTGGCCGGGACAGGCAATGGCTACACCTTC; CDR3aa: CASSLAGTGNGYTF
j_gene: TRBJ2-3; abundance: NA; d_gene: NA; v_gene: TRBV29-1; CDR3nt: TGCAGCGTTGGAACCGTTCAGCGGAAATACACAGATACGCAGTATTTT; CDR3aa: CSVGTVQRKYTDTQYF
j_gene: TRBJ1-3; abundance: NA; d_gene: NA; v_gene: TRBV10-1; CDR3nt: TGCGCCAGCCCCCGGAGGTCTGGAAACACCATATATTTT; CDR3aa: CASPRRSGNTIYF
j_gene: TRBJ2-7; abundance: NA; d_gene: TRBD1; v_gene: TRBV7-3; CDR3nt: TGTGCCAGCAGCACACTCTCAGGGGGTTCCTACGAGCAGTACTTC; CDR3aa: CASSTLSGGSYEQYF
j_gene: TRBJ2-7; abundance: once; d_gene: TRBD2; v_gene: TRBV15; CDR3nt: TGTGCCACCAGCAGTAGCGGGAGGTACGAGCAGTACTTC; CDR3aa: CATSSSGRYEQYF
j_gene: TRBJ2-5; abundance: NA; d_gene: TRBD2; v_gene: TRBV10-3; CDR3nt: TGTGCCATCAGGGAAAGCGGGGGGGCAGAGACCCAGTACTTC; CDR3aa: CAIRESGGAETQYF
j_gene: TRBJ2-7; abundance: NA; d_gene: TRBD2; v_gene: TRBV6-5; CDR3nt: TGTGCCAGCAGTATAGCGGGAGGACTCTACGAGCAGTACTTC; CDR3aa: CASSIAGGLYEQYF
j_gene: TRBJ1-3; abundance: NA; d_gene: NA; v_gene: TRBV9; CDR3nt: TGTGCCAGCACCACTACTGGAAACACCATATATTTT; CDR3aa: CASTTTGNTIYF
j_gene: TRBJ2-3; abundance: NA; d_gene: NA; v_gene: TRBV5-1; CDR3nt: TGCGCCAGCAGCTTGGACCCAGGAGCGGCAACAGATACGCAGTATTTT; CDR3aa: CASSLDPGAATDTQYF
j_gene: TRBJ1-5; abundance: NA; d_gene: NA; v_gene: TRBV30; CDR3nt: TGTGCCTGGAGTACTATTCTAAGCAATCAGCCCCAGCATTTT; CDR3aa: CAWSTILSNQPQHF
j_gene: TRBJ1-5; abundance: NA; d_gene: TRBD1; v_gene: TRBV18; CDR3nt: TGTGCCAGCTCACCGACAGGGAACAATCAGCCCCAGCATTTT; CDR3aa: CASSPTGNNQPQHF
j_gene: TRBJ1-2; abundance: NA; d_gene: TRBD1; v_gene: TRBV4-1; CDR3nt: TGCGCCAGCAGCCCCGGACAGGACGGCTACACCTTC; CDR3aa: CASSPGQDGYTF
j_gene: TRBJ2-7; abundance: NA; d_gene: TRBD1; v_gene: TRBV19; CDR3nt: TGTGCCAGTAGTAAGTCGGGGACAGGGGTCTACGAGCAGTACTTC; CDR3aa: CASSKSGTGVYEQYF
j_gene: TRBJ2-1; abundance: NA; d_gene: TRBD2; v_gene: TRBV6-5; CDR3nt: TGTGCCAGCAGTTACCAAGCGGGAGTTGGGCGGGATGAGCAGTTCTTC; CDR3aa: CASSYQAGVGRDEQFF
j_gene: TRBJ2-6; abundance: NA; d_gene: TRBD1; v_gene: TRBV5-1; CDR3nt: TGCGCCAGCAGCTTGCCGCCAGGGGGAGATTCTGGGGCCAACGTCCTGACTTTC; CDR3aa: CASSLPPGGDSGANVLTF
j_gene: TRBJ2-5; abundance: NA; d_gene: TRBD2; v_gene: TRBV11-2; CDR3nt: TGTGCCAGCAGCGCGTTGGCACTAGCGGGAGTTCGGGAGACCCAGTACTTC; CDR3aa: CASSALALAGVRETQYF
j_gene: TRBJ1-5; abundance: NA; d_gene: NA; v_gene: TRBV7-8; CDR3nt: TGTGCCAGCAGCTCCCGAGCCGAGGCGCCAACCTCCCATCGGCCCCAGCATTTT; CDR3aa: CASSSRAEAPTSHRPQHF
j_gene: TRBJ2-3; abundance: NA; d_gene: TRBD2; v_gene: TRBV7-3; CDR3nt: TGTGCCAGCAGCCTCACGGGGGGGCCGTCAGATACGCAGTATTTT; CDR3aa: CASSLTGGPSDTQYF
j_gene: TRBJ2-2; abundance: NA; d_gene: NA; v_gene: TRBV28; CDR3nt: TGTGCCAGCAGTTCCGCAGTGACAGGGAACACCGGGGAGCTGTTTTTT; CDR3aa: CASSSAVTGNTGELFF
j_gene: TRBJ1-2; abundance: NA; d_gene: NA; v_gene: TRBV27; CDR3nt: TGTGCCACCAAAGGGCCTCCTTCAAGGGGCTATGGCTACACCTTC; CDR3aa: CATKGPPSRGYGYTF
j_gene: TRBJ1-5; abundance: NA; d_gene: NA; v_gene: TRBV11-3; CDR3nt: TGTGCCAGCAGCCCCTGCGACAGGAGTAGGCCCCAGCATTTT; CDR3aa: CASSPCDRSRPQHF
j_gene: TRBJ1-1; abundance: NA; d_gene: TRBD1; v_gene: TRBV28; CDR3nt: TGTGCCAGCAGTTTCTCAGGGGGCGGGAGCTCGAACACTGAAGCTTTCTTT; CDR3aa: CASSFSGGGSSNTEAFF
j_gene: TRBJ2-3; abundance: few; d_gene: NA; v_gene: TRBV4-1; CDR3nt: TGCGCCAGCAGCCAAGAAGTTCGAGGAATTAGCACAGATACGCAGTATTTT; CDR3aa: CASSQEVRGISTDTQYF
j_gene: TRBJ2-3; abundance: NA; d_gene: NA; v_gene: TRBV5-1; CDR3nt: TGCGCCAGCAGCTTGGGTACGGGTTTGGGCACAGATACGCAGTATTTT; CDR3aa: CASSLGTGLGTDTQYF
j_gene: TRBJ1-3; abundance: NA; d_gene: NA; v_gene: TRBV30; CDR3nt: TGTGCAGCCGGGAGCTCTGGAAACACCATATATTTT; CDR3aa: CAAGSSGNTIYF
j_gene: TRBJ2-1; abundance: NA; d_gene: NA; v_gene: TRBV29-1; CDR3nt: TGCAGCGTTGAAGGTTTGGGCCGCCTTCAGTTCTTC; CDR3aa: CSVEGLGRLQFF
j_gene: TRBJ2-7; abundance: NA; d_gene: NA; v_gene: TRBV28; CDR3nt: TGTGCCAGCAGTACCTACTACGAGCAGTACTTC; CDR3aa: CASSTYYEQYF
j_gene: TRBJ2-3; abundance: NA; d_gene: NA; v_gene: TRBV7-2; CDR3nt: TGTGCCAGCAGCGGTACAGAGTTCGGTACGCAGTATTTT; CDR3aa: CASSGTEFGTQYF
j_gene: TRBJ1-2; abundance: NA; d_gene: NA; v_gene: TRBV19; CDR3nt: TGTGCCAGTAGTATAGCTCAGGCCCCCTATGGCTACACCTTC; CDR3aa: CASSIAQAPYGYTF
j_gene: TRBJ1-5; abundance: NA; d_gene: NA; v_gene: TRBV28; CDR3nt: TGTGCCAGCAGTTGGCAGAGCAATCAGCCCCAGCATTTT; CDR3aa: CASSWQSNQPQHF
j_gene: TRBJ1-2; abundance: NA; d_gene: TRBD1; v_gene: TRBV20-1; CDR3nt: TGCAGTGCGTATACAGGGGGCGGCTACACCTTC; CDR3aa: CSAYTGGGYTF
j_gene: TRBJ1-3; abundance: NA; d_gene: NA; v_gene: TRBV28; CDR3nt: TGTGCCAGCAGTCCTCGACTCTCTGGAAACACCATATATTTT; CDR3aa: CASSPRLSGNTIYF
j_gene: TRBJ2-1; abundance: NA; d_gene: TRBD2; v_gene: TRBV10-3; CDR3nt: TGTGCCATCAGTGAGTCCCCGGGGACTAGCGGGGCTTTTAAGCAGTTCTTC; CDR3aa: CAISESPGTSGAFKQFF
j_gene: TRBJ2-7; abundance: once; d_gene: TRBD1; v_gene: TRBV19; CDR3nt: TGTGCCAGTACCCTCTTCCGGACAGGGGCTTACGAGCAGTACTTC; CDR3aa: CASTLFRTGAYEQYF
j_gene: TRBJ2-7; abundance: NA; d_gene: TRBD2; v_gene: TRBV10-3; CDR3nt: TGTGCCATCAGTGGCCTCCGGGGGGGGCAGAACTACGAGCAGTACTTC; CDR3aa: CAISGLRGGQNYEQYF
j_gene: TRBJ2-4; abundance: NA; d_gene: TRBD1; v_gene: TRBV28; CDR3nt: TGTGCCAGCAGTTTCGAACCTTTGCCTGGGACAGGGGGCCCCTGGGCCAAAAACATTCAGTACTTC; CDR3aa: CASSFEPLPGTGGPWAKNIQYF
j_gene: TRBJ2-7; abundance: NA; d_gene: NA; v_gene: TRBV5-4; CDR3nt: TGTGCCAGCAGCTTGATGCTGAACCGGGGCGAGCAGTACTTC; CDR3aa: CASSLMLNRGEQYF
j_gene: TRBJ2-5; abundance: once; d_gene: NA; v_gene: TRBV6-1; CDR3nt: TGTGCCAGCAGAAGAGGACAGCAAGAGACCCAGTACTTC; CDR3aa: CASRRGQQETQYF
j_gene: TRBJ1-2; abundance: NA; d_gene: TRBD1; v_gene: TRBV10-2; CDR3nt: TGCGCCAGCAGTGGGCTGAGTGACAGGGATTATGGCTACACCTTC; CDR3aa: CASSGLSDRDYGYTF
j_gene: TRBJ1-5; abundance: once; d_gene: TRBD1; v_gene: TRBV2; CDR3nt: TGTGCCAGCAGTGCCGCCCCAGCGGGGACAGGGGTCTATAGCAATCAGCCCCAGCATTTT; CDR3aa: CASSAAPAGTGVYSNQPQHF
j_gene: TRBJ2-1; abundance: NA; d_gene: NA; v_gene: TRBV9; CDR3nt: TGTGCCAGCAGCGTAGCGTTGGGCGACAATGAGCAGTTCTTC; CDR3aa: CASSVALGDNEQFF
j_gene: TRBJ1-4; abundance: NA; d_gene: TRBD1; v_gene: TRBV4-1; CDR3nt: TGCGCCAGCAGCCGAGGACAGGGGGGCGATGAAAAACTGTTTTTT; CDR3aa: CASSRGQGGDEKLFF
j_gene: TRBJ2-7; abundance: few; d_gene: NA; v_gene: TRBV28; CDR3nt: TGTGCCAGCAGTAAGGGGGAGCAGTACTTC; CDR3aa: CASSKGEQYF
j_gene: TRBJ2-3; abundance: NA; d_gene: NA; v_gene: TRBV2; CDR3nt: TGTGCCAGCAGTGAAGGGTTGCGGGGTAGGGGCACAGATACGCAGTATTTT; CDR3aa: CASSEGLRGRGTDTQYF
j_gene: TRBJ2-5; abundance: NA; d_gene: TRBD2; v_gene: TRBV19; CDR3nt: TGTGCCAGTGGCCCGGGACTAGCGGACCAAGAGACCCAGTACTTC; CDR3aa: CASGPGLADQETQYF
j_gene: TRBJ1-1; abundance: NA; d_gene: TRBD1; v_gene: TRBV18; CDR3nt: TGTGCCAGCTCACCGACCTGGGGACAGGGGAATACTGAAGCTTTCTTT; CDR3aa: CASSPTWGQGNTEAFF
j_gene: TRBJ1-5; abundance: NA; d_gene: NA; v_gene: TRBV11-2; CDR3nt: TGTGCCAGCAGCGAAGACAGAGGTAATCAGCCCCAGCATTTT; CDR3aa: CASSEDRGNQPQHF
j_gene: TRBJ1-1; abundance: few; d_gene: TRBD1; v_gene: TRBV5-1; CDR3nt: TGCGCCAGCAGCTTGGCCCGACAGGGGACTGAAGCTTTCTTT; CDR3aa: CASSLARQGTEAFF